Listed here are 26 T cell receptor beta chains from one sample, sequenced in a study of T cell changes during pregnancy in multiple sclerosis. Assay used: immunoSEQ multiplex PCR; TCRdb lists only in-frame clones, some missing. The sample includes about 80,000 clones, over 90% of them seen just once. The material was peripheral blood, obtained in the third trimester of pregnancy. The receptors come from a female donor with multiple sclerosis, enrolled in a pregnancy study.

This chain uses TRBV5-4 with TRBJ2-5; maybe TRBD1 (6 bases). Germline V CDR1 and CDR2: SGHNT, YYREEE (reference sequence). Trimming took off 0 bases at V and 5 bases at J, with 17 bases between the two ends. The CDR3 is 16 residues long. Here the CDR3 reads CASSLVGALERETQYF. The DNA for the CDR3 is TGTGCCAGCAGCTTGGTGGGGGCTCTGGAGAGGGAGACCCAGTACTTC.

The gene calls are TRBV5-6 and TRBJ2-2; D unclear. CDR1 SGHDT and CDR2 YYEEEE come from the germline V gene. Trimming cost V 0 bases and J 1 base, with 4 bases left between them. The CDR3 contains 14 residues. CDR3 bases: TGTGCCAGCAGCTTGGGACAGAACACCGGGGAGCTGTTTTTT. Translating it yields CASSLGQNTGELFF. Complete variable domain (other parts from reference TRBV5-6 and TRBJ2-2): DAGVTQSPTHLIKTRGQQVTLRCSPKSGHDTVSWYQQALGQGPQFIFQYYEEEERQRGNFPDRFSGHQFPNYSSELNVNALLLGDSALYLCASSLGQNTGELFFGEGSRLTVL.

The genes are TRBV12-5 and TRBJ1-6; D possibly corresponds to TRBD1 (5 bases). Germline CDR1 and CDR2: LGHNT and FRNRAP. CDR3 length equals 17 residues. V was shortened by 5 bases and J by 2 bases, with 16 bases between the two germline ends. CDR3 sequence (DNA): TGTGCTAGTGGTGCCCCCTCACAGGAGCCCTATAATTCACCCCTCCACTTT. Translating it yields CASGAPSQEPYNSPLHF.

This chain uses TRBV9 with TRBJ2-3; 9 bases agree with TRBD1. Germline V gene lookup returns CDR1 SGDLS and CDR2 YYNGEE. The length of the CDR3 is 13 residues. Trimming at V came to 7 bases and at J to 9 bases, leaving 9 bases not matched to a gene. For the CDR3, the DNA is TGTGCCAGCCCCGAGGGGGACAGGGTAACGCAGTATTTT. Its translation: CASPEGDRVTQYF.

The table lists this clone with a few counts. The CDR3 DNA follows: TGTGCCAGCAGTGAAAGGTTGGGTACCAGGGCACCCCTCCACTTT. This codes for CASSERLGTRAPLHF. The gene calls are TRBV6-1 and TRBJ1-6; the D gene is possibly TRBD1 (5 bases). The V gene lost 2 bases and the J gene lost 11 bases, with 16 bases spanning the gap. Germline lookup yields CDR1 MNHNS and CDR2 SASEGT. This CDR3 is built from 15 residues.

This sequence joins TRBV7-9 and TRBJ1-1; TRBD1 agrees at 8 bases. V shed 5 bases, J shed 5 bases, and the junction held 7 bases outside the gene matches. Germline V gene sequence: CDR1 SEHNR, CDR2 FQNEAQ (reference sequence). This CDR3 contains 14 residues. The chain's CDR3 is CASSPHRDRTEAFF. The CDR3 nucleotides read TGTGCCAGCAGCCCACACCGGGACAGGACTGAAGCTTTCTTT.

The genes are TRBV7-3 and TRBJ2-5; D is possibly TRBD2 (6 bases). The CDR3 length is 14 residues. The germline gives CDR1 SGHTA, CDR2 FQGTGA. The V and J ends lost 3 bases and 5 bases respectively, with 13 bases between them. The CDR3 bases are TGTGCCAGCAGCTTGACCGGGGGATTGGAGACCCAGTACTTC. Encoded protein: CASSLTGGLETQYF.

The V and J genes are TRBV5-1 and TRBJ1-1; the match to TRBD1 covers 8 bases. V dropped 1 base and J dropped 6; count of bases not matched to a gene: 8. The V gene's germline CDR1 is SGHRS and CDR2 YFSETQ. The CDR3 totals 15 residues. CDR3 DNA: TGCGCCAGCAGCTTGTTAGGCAGGGGGCTTTCTGAAGCTTTCTTT. Protein sequence: CASSLLGRGLSEAFF.

This chain links TRBV19 with TRBJ2-3, with a tentative D call TRBD2 (6 bases). CDR3 length: 11 residues. The germline V gene has CDR1 LNHDA and CDR2 SQIVND (reference sequence). Deletions cut 8 bases from V and 3 bases from J, with 6 bases between. CDR3 protein: CASRETDTQYF. The CDR3 DNA follows: TGTGCCAGTCGGGAGACAGATACGCAGTATTTT. The whole variable domain, filled in from reference TRBV19 and TRBJ2-3, reads DGGITQSPKYLFRKEGQNVTLSCEQNLNHDAMYWYRQDPGQGLRLIYYSQIVNDFQKGDIAEGYSVSREKKESFPLTVTSAQKNPTAFYLCASRETDTQYFGPGTRLTVL.

The gene calls are TRBV19 and TRBJ1-2; the match to TRBD1 covers 7 bases. V gave up 7 bases and J gave up 7 bases; unmatched junction bases: 9. Germline values: CDR1 LNHDA, CDR2 SQIVND (reference sequence). CDR3 length: 13 amino acids. The CDR3 DNA sequence: TGTGCCAGTATCGCCCAGGGGGGCCCTGGCTACACCTTC. Its translation is CASIAQGGPGYTF.

The chain is built from TRBV6-5 and TRBJ2-2; D is possibly TRBD1 (5 bases). Trimming took 2 bases from V and 6 from J, leaving 13 bases between them. There are 15 residues in the CDR3. Germline V gene sequence: CDR1 MNHEY, CDR2 SVGAGI. The CDR3 sequence: CASSYRVGDSGELFF. In DNA, the CDR3 is TGTGCCAGCAGTTACAGAGTAGGGGATTCCGGGGAGCTGTTTTTT.

This chain uses TRBV6-6 with TRBJ2-7; weak D call: TRBD2 (5 bases). The CDR3 consists of 14 residues. Trimming left V 7 bases short and J 1 base short, with 14 bases between. The germline gives CDR1 MNHNY, CDR2 SVGAGI (reference sequence). The CDR3: CASKEAALSYEQYF. The CDR3 DNA is TGTGCCAGCAAGGAAGCGGCGTTATCCTACGAGCAGTACTTC.

The rearrangement joins TRBV6-1 to TRBJ2-7; 9 positions agree with TRBD1. The ends lost 1 base at V and 6 bases at J; junction bases unmatched: 4. CDR3 length equals 14 residues. The germline V gene has CDR1 MNHNS and CDR2 SASEGT. CDR3: CASSEGTGVGEQYF. CDR3 in DNA: TGTGCCAGCAGTGAAGGGACAGGGGTTGGCGAGCAGTACTTC.

V usage is TRBV4-1 and J usage is TRBJ2-7, with D possibly TRBD1 on 6 matching bases. Looked up from germline, CDR1 is MGHRA and CDR2 is YSYEKL. The CDR3 is 14 amino acids. The ends were cut back, 4 bases at V and 4 bases at J, with 14 bases in the middle. The CDR3 nucleotides read TGCGCCAGCAGCCCGGTCGGACAGACGTACGAGCAGTACTTC. It codes for CASSPVGQTYEQYF.

The chain uses TRBV9 and TRBJ2-3; 7 bases map to TRBD2. Germline loops: CDR1 SGDLS, CDR2 YYNGEE. The J segment lost 4 bases and the V segment lost 2 bases, leaving 10 bases of the junction unmatched. The CDR3 is 16 residues long. CDR3 amino acids: CASSVLAAAWADTQYF. In DNA form, the CDR3 reads TGTGCCAGCAGCGTCCTAGCGGCTGCTTGGGCAGATACGCAGTATTTT.

J is TRBJ2-7 and V is TRBV19, with TRBD1 identical over 8 bases. The CDR3 consists of 14 residues. Germline V gene lookup returns CDR1 LNHDA and CDR2 SQIVND (reference sequence). V was clipped by 6 bases and J by 0 bases; unmatched bases: 4. CDR3 DNA: TGTGCCAGTAGAAGGACAGGGACCTCCTACGAGCAGTACTTC. As protein: CASRRTGTSYEQYF.

There are many counts of this clone. The V gene is TRBV6-4, the J gene TRBJ2-2, with unresolved D. V lost 2 bases, J lost 4 bases, and 11 bases lay in between. The CDR3 is made up of 15 amino acids. Per the germline V gene, CDR1 is MRHNA and CDR2 is SNTAGT. The chain's CDR3 is CASSDGSPGTGELFF. The CDR3 DNA is TGTGCCAGCAGTGACGGCAGTCCGGGCACCGGGGAGCTGTTTTTT.

The chain uses TRBV5-6 and TRBJ2-7, with 9 bases that match TRBD1. Germline assignment: CDR1 SGHDT and CDR2 YYEEEE. The J segment lost 5 bases and the V segment lost 0 bases, leaving 6 bases of the junction unmatched. This CDR3 contains 15 residues. Here the CDR3 reads CASSLAPGQGHEQYF. The CDR3 DNA reads as TGTGCCAGCAGCTTGGCCCCGGGACAGGGACACGAGCAGTACTTC.

The rearrangement links TRBV6-1 to TRBJ1-2; 10 bases line up with TRBD1. Germline V gene lookup returns CDR1 MNHNS and CDR2 SASEGT. The V segment lost 6 bases and the J segment 4 bases; nucleotides outside the gene matches: 8. The CDR3 contains 15 residues. CDR3: CASSLLTGGPYGYTF. Written as DNA, the CDR3 is TGTGCCAGCAGCCTACTGACAGGGGGCCCCTATGGCTACACCTTC.

This sequence joins TRBV6-5 and TRBJ2-5, with 7 bases fitting TRBD2. V lost 0 bases to trimming and J lost 1 base; unmatched junction nucleotides: 2. The CDR3 consists of 15 residues. Germline CDR1 and CDR2: MNHEY and SVGAGI. This CDR3 is CASSYSKRGQETQYF. The DNA of the CDR3 is TGTGCCAGCAGTTACTCGAAGCGGGGCCAAGAGACCCAGTACTTC.

The gene calls are TRBV2 and TRBJ2-3; 7 bases align to TRBD2. V shed 6 bases and J 0 bases; nucleotides not matched to a gene: 9. CDR3 length: 16 residues. From germline, CDR1 is SNHLY and CDR2 FYNNEI. CDR3 protein: CASSGLLASSTDTQYF. For the CDR3, the DNA is TGTGCCAGCAGCGGGCTACTAGCGTCAAGCACAGATACGCAGTATTTT.

This chain joins TRBV15 and TRBJ2-7, with a tentative D call TRBD1 (6 bases). Trimming pared 5 bases from V and 0 bases from J, leaving 20 bases between. Germline CDR1 reads LNHNV; CDR2 reads YYDKDF (reference sequence). The CDR3 is 17 amino acids. This chain's CDR3 is CATSVRNTGYLSYEQYF. As DNA, the CDR3 is TGTGCCACCAGCGTACGAAATACAGGGTACCTCTCCTACGAGCAGTACTTC.

The gene calls are TRBV7-3 and TRBJ2-5; possible D gene TRBD1, 5 bases. The CDR3 has 15 amino acids. V was clipped by 2 bases and J by 5 bases, with 15 bases between them. In germline, CDR1 is SGHTA, CDR2 FQGTGA. CDR3 nucleotides: TGTGCCAGCAGCTTATCGGCAGGGCTCGGGGAGACCCAGTACTTC. Translation: CASSLSAGLGETQYF. Full variable domain (missing parts from reference TRBV7-3 and TRBJ2-5): GAGVSQTPSNKVTEKGKYVELRCDPISGHTALYWYRQSLGQGPEFLIYFQGTGAADDSGLPNDRFFAVRPEGSVSTLKIQRTERGDSAVYLCASSLSAGLGETQYFGPGTRLLVL.

The chain carries TRBV13 and TRBJ2-7, with 11 bases matching TRBD1. After removal of 4 bases from V and 7 bases from J, the junction contained 6 bases not matched to a gene. Germline CDR1 reads PRHDT; CDR2 reads FYEKMQ (reference sequence). The CDR3 sequence is 14 residues long. CDR3 sequence reads: CASSWGQGVGEQYF. DNA for the CDR3: TGTGCCAGCAGCTGGGGACAGGGGGTGGGAGAGCAGTACTTC.

This chain connects TRBV18 to TRBJ1-4, with 10 bases lining up with TRBD1. Looked up from germline, CDR1 is KGHSH and CDR2 is LQKENI. CDR3 length equals 15 residues. The V and J ends lost 8 bases and 7 bases, in that order; junction bases with no gene match: 10. CDR3 in DNA: TGTGCCAGCCACCCGACGCGGACAGGGGGTGAAAAACTGTTTTTT. Its protein product is CASHPTRTGGEKLFF.

The chain recombines TRBV6-9 with TRBJ2-3; 15 bases line up with TRBD2. Germline V gene lookup returns CDR1 MNHGY and CDR2 SVAAGI. The CDR3 sequence is 19 residues long. V lost 6 bases, J lost 10 bases, and 20 bases stayed unmatched. The CDR3 region has the DNA TGTGCCAGCAGCGTTCGGACTAGCGGGGGGGCCGATTGGCTGGCTCCGCAGTATTTT. Residues: CASSVRTSGGADWLAPQYF.